Listed below are T cell receptor beta chains from one sample, sequenced in a study of cytomegalovirus exposure and HLA in healthy donors. Profiling relied on immunoSEQ multiplex PCR, and the TCRdb table lists in-frame clones only, not all of them. This sample has about 160,000 clones, with around 89% found just once. Input material: PBMCs. These receptors were taken from a man between 18 and 35 years old in good health and CMV-seronegative. Both conserved end residues are part of each CDR3. D genes are given only for firm matches. Clone size is given for some rows only: seen once, a few or many times, or a class if the clone is expanded.

j_call clone_size v_call d_call cdr3_aa cdr3_nt
TRBJ1-1 NA TRBV6-5 TRBD1 CATGTGGASTEAFF TGTGCCACCGGGACAGGGGGCGCCTCCACTGAAGCTTTCTTT
TRBJ1-1 NA TRBV7-9 NA CASSSEGVEAFF TGTGCCAGCAGCTCGGAGGGAGTTGAAGCTTTCTTT
TRBJ2-3 once TRBV7-2 TRBD2 CASSPIAGSVDTQYF TGTGCCAGCAGCCCTATAGCGGGTAGTGTAGATACGCAGTATTTT
TRBJ2-1 NA TRBV7-9 NA CASSLDQGSAVEQFF TGTGCCAGCAGCTTAGACCAGGGGTCCGCTGTGGAGCAGTTCTTC
TRBJ2-5 NA TRBV15 NA CATSRDLSSRQETQYF TGTGCCACCAGCAGAGATCTGTCGAGCCGCCAAGAGACCCAGTACTTC
TRBJ2-7 NA TRBV27 TRBD2 CASSLLLAGTYEQYF TGTGCCAGCAGTTTACTACTAGCGGGCACCTACGAGCAGTACTTC
TRBJ2-7 few TRBV5-1 NA CASSPAVQGSIEQYF TGCGCCAGCAGCCCGGCAGTACAGGGTAGTATCGAGCAGTACTTC
TRBJ1-5 NA TRBV29-1 NA CSVAQADEQPQHF TGCAGCGTTGCACAGGCGGACGAGCAGCCCCAGCATTTT
TRBJ2-1 NA TRBV5-1 NA CASSAAEASYNEQFF TGCGCCAGCAGCGCGGCGGAGGCCTCCTACAATGAGCAGTTCTTC
TRBJ2-2 NA TRBV18 NA CASSPAPRTVRTGELFF TGTGCCAGCTCACCCGCTCCCCGGACAGTACGGACCGGGGAGCTGTTTTTT
TRBJ1-1 once TRBV4-1 TRBD1 CASSQEEVGGVNTEAFF TGCGCCAGCAGCCAAGAAGAAGTAGGGGGCGTGAACACTGAAGCTTTCTTT